Listed below are T cell receptor beta chains from one sample, sequenced in a study of long-term antiretroviral therapy in people with HIV. Profiled with immunoSEQ multiplex PCR; TCRdb holds only in-frame clones, not every one. The sample yields 20,000 to 25,000 clones, about four fifths seen once. The material was unsorted PBMCs, obtained 0.3 years after starting antiretroviral therapy. These receptors were obtained from a man aged 45-65 years with HIV. Both conserved end residues are part of each CDR3. Fields, in order: clone size, V gene, J gene, D gene, CDR3 protein, CDR3 DNA. The D gene is left open where the match is weak. Expanded clones get a size class; other rows say once, few or many, or leave the size out.

abundance: NA
v_gene: TRBV6-4
j_gene: TRBJ1-1
d_gene: TRBD1
CDR3aa: CASSDTRQGRAFF
CDR3nt: TGTGCCAGCAGTGACACCCGACAGGGAAGAGCTTTCTTT

abundance: NA
v_gene: TRBV2
j_gene: TRBJ1-1
d_gene: NA
CDR3aa: CASSKWGWGNTEAFF
CDR3nt: TGTGCCAGCAGTAAATGGGGATGGGGGAACACTGAAGCTTTCTTT

abundance: NA
v_gene: TRBV29-1
j_gene: TRBJ1-1
d_gene: NA
CDR3aa: CSVFPSGVPRTEAFF
CDR3nt: TGCAGCGTTTTTCCTTCAGGGGTGCCACGGACTGAAGCTTTCTTT

abundance: NA
v_gene: TRBV5-1
j_gene: TRBJ2-7
d_gene: NA
CDR3aa: CASSLGGTAYEQYF
CDR3nt: TGCGCCAGCAGCTTGGGGGGCACCGCCTACGAGCAGTACTTC

abundance: few
v_gene: TRBV28
j_gene: TRBJ1-4
d_gene: NA
CDR3aa: CASSFTTSTNEKLFF
CDR3nt: TGTGCCAGCAGTTTCACAACTTCAACTAATGAAAAACTGTTTTTT

abundance: NA
v_gene: TRBV7-2
j_gene: TRBJ2-2
d_gene: NA
CDR3aa: CASSLGPRSAGELFF
CDR3nt: TGTGCCAGCAGCTTAGGGCCGAGGTCGGCCGGGGAGCTGTTTTTT

abundance: NA
v_gene: TRBV5-6
j_gene: TRBJ1-1
d_gene: NA
CDR3aa: CASSLEGYEAFF
CDR3nt: TGTGCCAGCAGCTTGGAGGGGTATGAAGCTTTCTTT

abundance: NA
v_gene: TRBV5-5
j_gene: TRBJ2-7
d_gene: TRBD1
CDR3aa: CASSLGTGGSYEQYF
CDR3nt: TGTGCCAGCAGCCTGGGGACAGGGGGCTCCTACGAGCAGTACTTC

abundance: few
v_gene: TRBV27
j_gene: TRBJ1-3
d_gene: NA
CDR3aa: CASSSTGHPGNTIYF
CDR3nt: TGTGCCAGCAGTTCGACAGGTCACCCTGGAAACACCATATATTTT

abundance: NA
v_gene: TRBV7-2
j_gene: TRBJ1-1
d_gene: TRBD1
CDR3aa: CASSLRTGENTEAFF
CDR3nt: TGTGCCAGCAGCTTAAGGACAGGAGAGAACACTGAAGCTTTCTTT

abundance: NA
v_gene: TRBV18
j_gene: TRBJ1-5
d_gene: NA
CDR3aa: CASSHGTWNSNQPQHF
CDR3nt: TGTGCCAGCTCACATGGGACATGGAATAGCAATCAGCCCCAGCATTTT

abundance: NA
v_gene: TRBV28
j_gene: TRBJ2-2
d_gene: NA
CDR3aa: CASGSGAEGDGELFF
CDR3nt: TGTGCCAGCGGGTCCGGGGCAGAAGGGGACGGGGAGCTGTTTTTT

abundance: NA
v_gene: TRBV28
j_gene: TRBJ1-6
d_gene: TRBD1
CDR3aa: CASNPGQATNSPLHF
CDR3nt: TGTGCCAGCAACCCGGGACAGGCAACTAATTCACCCCTCCACTTT

abundance: NA
v_gene: TRBV6-1
j_gene: TRBJ1-2
d_gene: NA
CDR3aa: CASSEEGNYGYTF
CDR3nt: TGTGCCAGCAGTGAAGAGGGCAACTATGGCTACACCTTC

abundance: NA
v_gene: TRBV13
j_gene: TRBJ2-1
d_gene: NA
CDR3aa: CASNPLSSYNEQFF
CDR3nt: TGTGCCAGCAACCCGTTGAGCTCCTACAATGAGCAGTTCTTC

abundance: NA
v_gene: TRBV6-4
j_gene: TRBJ2-2
d_gene: NA
CDR3aa: CASSFGETGELFF
CDR3nt: TGTGCCAGCAGTTTCGGCGAGACCGGGGAGCTGTTTTTT

abundance: once
v_gene: TRBV5-4
j_gene: TRBJ2-1
d_gene: TRBD2
CDR3aa: CASSEGHRGGQFF
CDR3nt: TGTGCCAGCAGCGAGGGACACCGGGGGGGACAGTTCTTC

abundance: NA
v_gene: TRBV13
j_gene: TRBJ2-2
d_gene: NA
CDR3aa: CASSGSTGELFF
CDR3nt: TGTGCCAGCAGCGGTTCCACCGGGGAGCTGTTTTTT

abundance: NA
v_gene: TRBV27
j_gene: TRBJ2-1
d_gene: TRBD2
CDR3aa: CASSLFSGTSGGHANNEQFF
CDR3nt: TGTGCCAGCAGTTTATTTTCTGGGACTAGCGGGGGGCACGCGAACAATGAGCAGTTCTTC

abundance: few
v_gene: TRBV7-9
j_gene: TRBJ2-7
d_gene: NA
CDR3aa: CASSVGRLYEQYF
CDR3nt: TGTGCCAGCAGCGTGGGACGGTTATACGAGCAGTACTTC

abundance: few
v_gene: TRBV2
j_gene: TRBJ1-5
d_gene: NA
CDR3aa: CASSEGVQVRKPQHF
CDR3nt: TGTGCCAGCAGTGAAGGGGTACAGGTTAGAAAGCCCCAGCATTTT

abundance: NA
v_gene: TRBV30
j_gene: TRBJ1-5
d_gene: NA
CDR3aa: CAWSVRGNQPQHF
CDR3nt: TGTGCCTGGAGTGTGAGGGGCAATCAGCCCCAGCATTTT

abundance: NA
v_gene: TRBV7-9
j_gene: TRBJ2-1
d_gene: NA
CDR3aa: CASSPGHGTNEQFF
CDR3nt: TGTGCCAGCAGCCCGGGCCACGGGACAAATGAGCAGTTCTTC

abundance: NA
v_gene: TRBV28
j_gene: TRBJ1-1
d_gene: TRBD1
CDR3aa: CASSPDRGTEAFF
CDR3nt: TGTGCCAGCAGTCCGGACAGGGGAACTGAAGCTTTCTTT

abundance: NA
v_gene: TRBV27
j_gene: TRBJ1-5
d_gene: NA
CDR3aa: CASRSGLISNQPQHF
CDR3nt: TGTGCCAGCAGATCGGGCCTAATTAGCAATCAGCCCCAGCATTTT

abundance: NA
v_gene: TRBV27
j_gene: TRBJ2-7
d_gene: TRBD2
CDR3aa: CASSLPILAGGTYEQYF
CDR3nt: TGTGCCAGCAGTTTACCGATACTAGCGGGAGGAACCTACGAGCAGTACTTC

abundance: NA
v_gene: TRBV30
j_gene: TRBJ1-4
d_gene: NA
CDR3aa: CAGTRQSTNEKLFF
CDR3nt: TGTGCCGGAACCCGACAATCAACTAATGAAAAACTGTTTTTT

abundance: NA
v_gene: TRBV6-5
j_gene: TRBJ1-4
d_gene: NA
CDR3aa: CASSFAVGGAEEKLFF
CDR3nt: TGTGCCAGCAGTTTCGCGGTGGGGGGGGCTGAAGAAAAACTGTTTTTT

abundance: few
v_gene: TRBV11-2
j_gene: TRBJ2-6
d_gene: NA
CDR3aa: CASSSDNSGANVLTF
CDR3nt: TGTGCCAGCAGCTCCGACAATTCTGGGGCCAACGTCCTGACTTTC

abundance: NA
v_gene: TRBV7-8
j_gene: TRBJ2-7
d_gene: TRBD2
CDR3aa: CASSSPASGTSYEQYF
CDR3nt: TGTGCCAGCAGCTCCCCGGCTAGCGGGACCTCCTACGAGCAGTACTTC

abundance: NA
v_gene: TRBV6-5
j_gene: TRBJ2-5
d_gene: NA
CDR3aa: CASSSPPQTQYF
CDR3nt: TGTGCCAGCAGTTCACCCCCGCAGACCCAGTACTTC